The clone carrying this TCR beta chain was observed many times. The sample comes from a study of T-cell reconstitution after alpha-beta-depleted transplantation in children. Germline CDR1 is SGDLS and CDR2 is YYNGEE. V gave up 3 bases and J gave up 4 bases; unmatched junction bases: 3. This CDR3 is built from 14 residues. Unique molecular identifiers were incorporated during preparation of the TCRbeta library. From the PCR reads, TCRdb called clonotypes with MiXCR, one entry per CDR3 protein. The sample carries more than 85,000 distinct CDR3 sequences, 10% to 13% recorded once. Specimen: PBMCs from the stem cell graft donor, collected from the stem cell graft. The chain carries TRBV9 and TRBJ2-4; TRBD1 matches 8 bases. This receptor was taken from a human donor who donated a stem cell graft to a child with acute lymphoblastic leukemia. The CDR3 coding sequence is TGTGCCAGCAGCGCGGGGACAGGAAAAAACATTCAGTACTTC. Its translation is CASSAGTGKNIQYF.